A selection of T cell receptor beta chains follows, all from one sample in a study of cytomegalovirus exposure and HLA in healthy donors. Using immunoSEQ multiplex PCR, the repertoire was profiled, and TCRdb retains in-frame clones only, with some absent. The sample contains about 120,000 clones, more than 75% of which appear only once. Sequencing was carried out using PBMCs. These receptors all stem from a man in his late teens or twenties in good health and CMV-seronegative. Each CDR3 is given with its conserved first and last residue. The order of the fields is J gene, CDR3 length, D gene, V gene, CDR3 protein, CDR3 DNA. A D gene is named only where the DNA matches it firmly.

J: TRBJ2-2
length: 13
D: NA
V: TRBV5-3
CDR3: CASRDIETGELFF
DNA: TGTGCCTCCCGGGACATCGAAACCGGGGAGCTGTTTTTT

J: TRBJ2-1
length: 19
D: TRBD2
V: TRBV7-8
CDR3: CASRPRWGGLAGANNEQFF
DNA: TGTGCCAGCAGGCCCCGGTGGGGGGGACTAGCGGGGGCTAACAATGAGCAGTTCTTC

J: TRBJ2-7
length: 15
D: NA
V: TRBV29-1
CDR3: CSASSDNRAAGEQYF
DNA: TGCAGCGCCTCTTCGGATAACAGGGCCGCTGGCGAGCAGTACTTC

J: TRBJ2-3
length: 15
D: TRBD2
V: TRBV5-4
CDR3: CASSWTSASTDTQYF
DNA: TGTGCCAGCAGCTGGACTAGCGCGAGCACAGATACGCAGTATTTT

J: TRBJ1-2
length: 11
D: NA
V: TRBV25-1
CDR3: CASSAGSGYTF
DNA: TGTGCCAGCAGTGCGGGGAGTGGCTACACCTTC

J: TRBJ2-7
length: 15
D: NA
V: TRBV4-2
CDR3: CASRGAGSTPYEQYF
DNA: TGTGCCAGCAGAGGGGCGGGGAGCACCCCCTACGAGCAGTACTTC

J: TRBJ1-5
length: 15
D: TRBD1
V: TRBV6-5
CDR3: CASSYSTGTDQPQHF
DNA: TGTGCCAGCAGTTACTCGACCGGGACAGATCAGCCCCAGCATTTT

J: TRBJ2-5
length: 15
D: TRBD2
V: TRBV19
CDR3: CASSIGGGTQETQYF
DNA: TGTGCCAGTAGTATAGGGGGGGGGACTCAAGAGACCCAGTACTTC

J: TRBJ1-4
length: 14
D: NA
V: TRBV6-5
CDR3: CASSSGEESEKLFF
DNA: TGTGCCAGCAGTTCCGGGGAGGAGAGTGAAAAACTGTTTTTT

J: TRBJ1-1
length: 14
D: NA
V: TRBV18
CDR3: CASSFDSVRTEAFF
DNA: TGTGCCAGCTCATTCGACAGCGTAAGGACTGAAGCTTTCTTT

J: TRBJ1-2
length: 15
D: TRBD1
V: TRBV6-1
CDR3: CASSEDRATFYGYTF
DNA: TGTGCCAGCAGTGAGGACAGGGCGACATTCTATGGCTACACCTTC

J: TRBJ1-6
length: 15
D: TRBD1
V: TRBV9
CDR3: CASSVGGQGYSPLHF
DNA: TGTGCCAGCAGCGTAGGTGGACAGGGGTATTCACCCCTCCACTTT

J: TRBJ1-1
length: 14
D: NA
V: TRBV7-3
CDR3: CASSLGTPNTEAFF
DNA: TGTGCCAGCAGCTTAGGGACACCAAACACTGAAGCTTTCTTT

J: TRBJ1-1
length: 17
D: NA
V: TRBV19
CDR3: CASMGSSREGEGTEAFF
DNA: TGTGCCAGTATGGGCTCTTCCCGGGAGGGCGAGGGCACTGAAGCTTTCTTT

J: TRBJ1-2
length: 16
D: NA
V: TRBV21-1
CDR3: CASSSRPTGKNYGYTF
DNA: TGTGCCAGCAGCTCCCGTCCGACAGGGAAAAACTATGGCTACACCTTC

J: TRBJ2-7
length: 18
D: TRBD2
V: TRBV7-2
CDR3: CASSSLPLAGRRGYEQYF
DNA: TGTGCCAGCAGCTCCCTTCCTCTAGCGGGGAGGAGGGGCTACGAGCAGTACTTC